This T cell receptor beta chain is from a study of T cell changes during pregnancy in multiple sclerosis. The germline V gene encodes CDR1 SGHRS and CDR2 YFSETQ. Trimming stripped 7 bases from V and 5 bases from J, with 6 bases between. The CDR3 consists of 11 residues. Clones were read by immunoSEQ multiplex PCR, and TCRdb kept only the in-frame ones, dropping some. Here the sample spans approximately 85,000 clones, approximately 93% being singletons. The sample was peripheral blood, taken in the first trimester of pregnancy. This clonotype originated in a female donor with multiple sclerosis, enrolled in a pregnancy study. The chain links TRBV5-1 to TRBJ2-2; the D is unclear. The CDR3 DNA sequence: TGCGCCAGCCGTATAACCGGGGAGCTGTTTTTT. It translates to CASRITGELFF.